Shown below are 30 T cell receptor beta chains from a single sample sequenced in a study of blood T cell repertoires in COVID-19. Generated by immunoSEQ multiplex PCR, the TCRdb table keeps only in-frame clones and is missing some. The top ten hold about 13% of the sample, which has 84,000 or so clones, approximately 75% seen once. Sequencing used peripheral blood. Receptor source: a human donor in a cohort sampled during active COVID-19.

The chain has TRBV5-1 and TRBJ1-2; perhaps TRBD1 as D (5 bases). CDR1 and CDR2 (germline): SGHRS, YFSETQ. The CDR3 consists of 13 residues. Trimming shortened V by 5 bases and J by 2 bases, and 10 bases separated the two germline ends. CDR3 in DNA: TGCGCCAGCAGTTTGACAGCAAACTATGGCTACACCTTC. As protein: CASSLTANYGYTF.

The chain carries TRBV9 and TRBJ2-5, with D perhaps matching TRBD1 (6 bases). This CDR3 contains 14 residues. The germline V gene has CDR1 SGDLS and CDR2 YYNGEE. Deletions cut 0 bases from V and 4 bases from J, with 10 bases between. CDR3 sequence (DNA): TGTGCCAGCAGCGTAGACGGACAGATAGAGACCCAGTACTTC. Its translation is CASSVDGQIETQYF.

The CDR3, as DNA: TGTGCCACCAGTGACCCCGGGAGGGGGAACAATGAGCAGTTCTTC. Translated: CATSDPGRGNNEQFF. J is TRBJ2-1 and V is TRBV24-1, with TRBD2 matching over 8 bases. Unmatched junction bases numbered 6, after V lost 4 bases and J lost 5 bases. The germline CDR1 and CDR2 sequences are KGHDR and SFDVKD. This CDR3 has 15 amino acids.

V usage is TRBV7-6 and J usage is TRBJ2-1, with 11 bases matching TRBD2. V dropped 1 base and J dropped 0; count of bases not matched to a gene: 11. The CDR3 loop spans 20 amino acids. Germline V lookup: CDR1 SGHVS, CDR2 FNYEAQ. The CDR3 nucleotides are TGTGCCAGCAGCTTAGACCATGGACTAGCGGGTCAGAGCTCCTACAATGAGCAGTTCTTC. Protein: CASSLDHGLAGQSSYNEQFF.

The count of this clone is one. This chain joins TRBV30 and TRBJ1-3; weak D call: TRBD1 (6 bases). Germline lookup yields CDR1 GTSNPN and CDR2 SVGIG (reference sequence). This CDR3 region has 14 residues. Trimming left V 1 base short and J 1 base short, with 8 bases between. CDR3 bases: TGTGCCTGGAGTGCCGGGACATCTGGAAACACCATATATTTT. Translating it yields CAWSAGTSGNTIYF.

The gene calls are TRBV6-5 and TRBJ2-7; D gene uncertain. V lost 2 bases, J lost 1 base, and 12 bases lay in between. Germline CDR1 is MNHEY and CDR2 is SVGAGI. CDR3 size: 15 residues. Here the CDR3 reads CASSYAAGVSYEQYF. DNA of the CDR3: TGTGCCAGCAGTTACGCCGCCGGAGTTTCCTACGAGCAGTACTTC.

V gene TRBV11-2 combines with J gene TRBJ2-7; a possible D gene is TRBD1 (5 bases). The CDR3 is 17 amino acids. CDR1 SGHAT and CDR2 FQNNGV come from the germline V gene. V was pared by 1 base and J by 1 base, with 17 bases between. CDR3 sequence reads: CASSLGQSLPSSYEQYF. The CDR3 DNA reads as TGTGCCAGCAGCTTAGGACAGAGCCTCCCATCTTCCTACGAGCAGTACTTC.

This rearrangement joins TRBV5-6 to TRBJ2-2; 8 bases map to TRBD1. From germline, CDR1 is SGHDT and CDR2 YYEEEE. The ends lost 4 bases at V and 7 bases at J; junction bases unmatched: 6. CDR3 length: 14 amino acids. Written as DNA, the CDR3 is TGTGCCAGCAGCGGGCAACAGGGGGTCGGGGAGCTGTTTTTT. Protein: CASSGQQGVGELFF.

The chain employs TRBV28 and TRBJ2-7, with D possibly being TRBD1 (6 bases). Germline-derived CDR1 and CDR2 are MDHEN and SYDVKM. With 3 bases removed from V and 7 bases from J, the gap between germline ends came to 13 bases. This CDR3 comprises 13 residues. CDR3 amino acids: CASSLGRQVEQYF. The CDR3 bases are TGTGCCAGCAGTTTGGGGAGACAGGTAGAGCAGTACTTC.

The chain has TRBV21-1 and TRBJ2-7; TRBD1 was called by the table and not checked on the DNA. TRBV21-1 is labeled a pseudogene. The CDR3 has 19 amino acids. The CDR3 DNA sequence: TGTGCCAGCAGCAAAAGTGGGTCTAGACAGCTTGGGCGAGTCTACGAGCAGTACTTC. Protein product: CASSKSGSRQLGRVYEQYF.

This rearrangement joins TRBV2 to TRBJ1-2; D unclear. The germline V gene has CDR1 SNHLY and CDR2 FYNNEI. V was pared by 6 bases and J by 6 bases, with 8 bases between. The CDR3 length is 11 residues. In DNA, the CDR3 is TGTGCCAGCAGCCGGAGGGATGGCTACACCTTC. Protein sequence: CASSRRDGYTF.

V is TRBV10-3 and J is TRBJ1-5; 8 nucleotides match TRBD1. The germline gives CDR1 ENHRY, CDR2 SYGVKD. The trim removed 8 bases at V and 4 bases at J, leaving 4 bases unmatched. This CDR3 spans 13 amino acids. For the CDR3, the DNA is TGTGCCATCGGGGACAGGCCTAATCAGCCCCAGCATTTT. Protein product: CAIGDRPNQPQHF.

The rearrangement uses TRBV2 and TRBJ1-3; 9 bases agree with TRBD1. Germline CDR1 is SNHLY and CDR2 is FYNNEI. V gave up 3 bases and J gave up 3 bases; unmatched junction bases: 3. The CDR3 consists of 15 residues. The CDR3 is CASSEDRGNGNTIYF. The CDR3 bases are TGTGCCAGCAGTGAGGACAGGGGAAATGGAAACACCATATATTTT.

The chain couples TRBV19 to TRBJ1-6, with TRBD1 matching 10 bases. This CDR3 has 18 residues. The V gene's germline CDR1 is LNHDA and CDR2 SQIVND (reference sequence). Trimming removed 5 bases from V and 3 bases from J; junction bases left unmatched: 10. CDR3 nucleotides: TGTGCCAGTAGTGACCCAACCGGGACAGGGGACTATAATTCACCCCTCCACTTT. Translation: CASSDPTGTGDYNSPLHF.

The rearrangement joins TRBV5-1 to TRBJ2-1; 11 bases line up with TRBD2. V was pared by 0 bases and J by 6 bases, with 5 bases of the junction left unmatched. CDR1 and CDR2 (germline): SGHRS, YFSETQ. This CDR3 is 16 amino acids long. CDR3 amino acids: CASSLAALAGVNEQFF. Here the CDR3 DNA reads TGCGCCAGCAGCTTGGCCGCACTAGCGGGGGTCAATGAGCAGTTCTTC.

The chain uses TRBV19 and TRBJ1-2, with D possibly matching TRBD1 (6 bases). V lost 5 bases to trimming and J lost 5 bases, with 18 bases between them. The length of the CDR3 is 15 residues. Germline CDR1 LNHDA, CDR2 SQIVND (reference sequence). The CDR3 loop reads CASSLGRGAGYGYTF. The CDR3 DNA follows: TGTGCCAGTAGTCTGGGCAGGGGAGCGGGGTATGGCTACACCTTC.

V gene TRBV5-1 combines with J gene TRBJ2-1, with D perhaps TRBD2 (5 bases). Looked up from germline, CDR1 is SGHRS and CDR2 is YFSETQ. V was pared by 4 bases and J by 0 bases, with 14 bases between. The CDR3 extends over 16 amino acids. The CDR3 here is CASSLPGIFSYNEQFF. The CDR3 nucleotides read TGCGCCAGCAGCCTACCCGGGATCTTCTCCTACAATGAGCAGTTCTTC.

The V and J genes are TRBV4-1 and TRBJ1-4, with unresolved D. Germline-derived CDR1 and CDR2 are MGHRA and YSYEKL. The length of the CDR3 is 15 residues. V was cut by 0 bases and J by 6 bases, with 11 bases left in between. In DNA, the CDR3 is TGCGCCAGCAGCCAAGATCCAGCGTACGATGAAAAACTGTTTTTT. Translation gives CASSQDPAYDEKLFF.

Remarks on this clone: The junction differs from germline at one of its ends, possibly a read error. The gene calls are TRBV30 and TRBJ2-5, with D unresolved. Germline CDR1 reads GTSNPN; CDR2 reads SVGIG (reference sequence). This CDR3 contains 13 residues. In DNA form, the CDR3 reads TGTGCCTGGGGGCGATTAAGCGCAGACCATTTAAACTTC. It specifies CAWGRLSADHLNF.

The chain joins TRBV11-2 to TRBJ1-1, with TRBD1 matching 8 bases. This CDR3 comprises 14 residues. Trimming cost V 5 bases and J 1 base; bases outside gene matches: 3. Germline assignment: CDR1 SGHAT and CDR2 FQNNGV. CDR3 coding DNA: TGTGCCAGCAGCGACAGGGGCCCGAACACTGAAGCTTTCTTT. It specifies CASSDRGPNTEAFF.

This clone was picked up one time. The chain employs TRBV18 and TRBJ2-3; TRBD2 matches 8 bases. This CDR3 is 17 amino acids long. Losses at the gene ends were 0 bases for V and 1 base for J; bases not matched to a gene: 6. Germline lookup yields CDR1 KGHSH and CDR2 LQKENI. The CDR3 is CASSPPNRAGGTDTQYF. CDR3 sequence (DNA): TGTGCCAGCTCACCACCGAATCGAGCGGGAGGCACAGATACGCAGTATTTT.

In nucleotides, the CDR3 is TGTGCCAGCACCCCCGGACAGGGCGACTATGGCTACACCTTC. It specifies CASTPGQGDYGYTF. The chain recombines TRBV6-6 with TRBJ1-2; 8 nucleotides agree with TRBD1. CDR3 length equals 14 residues. CDR1 MNHNY and CDR2 SVGAGI come from the germline V gene (reference sequence). Trimming cost V 7 bases and J 3 bases; bases outside gene matches: 7.

The J gene is TRBJ2-4, the V gene TRBV11-2; TRBD1 agrees at 7 bases. This CDR3 has 15 amino acids. Germline V gene sequence: CDR1 SGHAT, CDR2 FQNNGV. Losses at the gene ends were 4 bases for V and 6 bases for J; bases not matched to a gene: 9. The CDR3 region has the DNA TGTGCCAGCAGCTCCCCCGGACAGGTGGGAAACATTCAGTACTTC. Protein: CASSSPGQVGNIQYF.

The rearrangement joins TRBV14 to TRBJ1-4; no firm D call. The CDR3 has 13 amino acids. Looked up from germline, CDR1 is SGHDN and CDR2 is FVKESK. Trimming shortened V by 4 bases and J by 8 bases, and 11 bases separated the two germline ends. In nucleotides, the CDR3 is TGTGCCAGCAGCCGCTGGAGCGGCGAAAAACTGTTTTTT. Protein: CASSRWSGEKLFF.

The V gene is TRBV5-6, the J gene TRBJ1-4, with D unresolved. This CDR3 contains 14 residues. Trimming stripped 4 bases from V and 3 bases from J, with 10 bases between. Germline V gives CDR1 SGHDT, CDR2 YYEEEE. CDR3 nucleotide sequence: TGTGCCAGCAGCCTACCGGGTCCTAATGAAAAACTGTTTTTT. It specifies CASSLPGPNEKLFF.

The chain has TRBV28 and TRBJ1-1; D uncertain. Germline lookup yields CDR1 MDHEN and CDR2 SYDVKM. Deletions cut 3 bases from V and 7 bases from J, with 12 bases between. There are 13 residues in the CDR3. This chain's CDR3 is CASSLTADFEAFF. Here the CDR3 DNA reads TGTGCCAGCAGTTTGACGGCGGACTTTGAAGCTTTCTTT.

This clone was seen a handful of times. This chain uses TRBV2 with TRBJ1-5; 8 nucleotides match TRBD1. The V segment lost 8 bases and the J segment 0 bases; nucleotides outside the gene matches: 9. CDR3 length: 16 amino acids. CDR1 and CDR2 (germline): SNHLY, FYNNEI. CDR3 sequence: CASGGQDLHSNQPQHF. CDR3 coding DNA: TGTGCCAGCGGGGGACAGGACCTACATAGCAATCAGCCCCAGCATTTT.

This clone was recorded once. V is TRBV27 and J is TRBJ1-4; 7 bases line up with TRBD1. This CDR3 has 14 residues. Trimming took 1 base from V and 6 from J; bases not matched to a gene: 2. Germline V gene data show CDR1 as MNHEY and CDR2 as SMNVEV (reference sequence). DNA for the CDR3: TGTGCCAGCAGTTTATTCACAGGGGATGAAAAACTGTTTTTT. Translated: CASSLFTGDEKLFF.

Of note for this clone: The DNA is omitted, as the CDR3 cannot be located on it reliably, and the CDR3 follows TCRdb's listing. The gene calls are TRBV28 and TRBJ1-6. CDR1 and CDR2 from the germline V gene are MDHEN and SYDVKM. The CDR3 has 14 amino acids, counting both end residues. The CDR3 reads CASSPDHRSSGLHF.

This chain uses TRBV2 with TRBJ2-1, with 7 positions matching TRBD2. V was pared by 5 bases and J by 2 bases, with 9 bases of the junction left unmatched. The germline V gene encodes CDR1 SNHLY and CDR2 FYNNEI. The CDR3 is 16 residues long. CDR3 protein: CASSRTLAATYNEQFF. For the CDR3, the DNA is TGTGCCAGCAGTCGTACCCTAGCGGCGACCTACAATGAGCAGTTCTTC. Drawing the rest from reference TRBV2 and TRBJ2-1, the complete variable domain is EPEVTQTPSHQVTQMGQEVILRCVPISNHLYFYWYRQILGQKVEFLVSFYNNEISEKSEIFDDQFSVERPDGSNFTLKIRSTKLEDSAMYFCASSRTLAATYNEQFFGPGTRLTVL.